The subject of this entry is one T cell receptor (beta chain). The CDR3 contains 15 residues. Unmatched junction bases numbered 6, after V lost 3 bases and J lost 4 bases. Per the germline V gene, CDR1 is SGHVS and CDR2 is FQNEAQ. Enrolled through a virtual design, the participants were between 18 and 89 years of age and came from about two dozen US areas. Membership in each cohort depended on participant-reported clinical history. As originally analysed: Counts of nucleated cells, estimated from reference gene primer amplification, were obtained. This table comes from immunoSEQ multiplex PCR, and its TCRdb copy is limited to in-frame clones, with some not included. D and trimming were read from the DNA, whereas the V and J calls and clone size are those reported in that table. The table lists a few hundred thousand clones, 80% to 90% of them singletons. The sample originates from a study of blood T cell repertoires in COVID-19. Study background: Italy, Spain and the United States were the sources of the convalescent and acute COVID-19 samples.

This rearrangement joins TRBV7-8 to TRBJ2-7; 10 bases match TRBD1. Sequencing used PBMCs or T cells enriched from blood (not recorded which). The sequence came from a young man who had recovered from COVID-19. The DNA of the CDR3 is TGTGCCAGCAGCTTGGCCCCGGGACAGGGGTACGAGCAGTACTTC. Translation gives CASSLAPGQGYEQYF.